This T cell receptor (beta chain) was identified in a study of blood T cells in healthy people across ages. Unmatched junction bases numbered 5, after V lost 4 bases and J lost 6 bases. CDR3 length equals 14 residues. From germline, CDR1 is LGHDT and CDR2 YNNKEL (reference sequence). Broader study findings: The study regarded diversity estimates from one million T cells as underestimates.

For this clonotype: Antigen unknown.

A sample-barcoded 5' primer and a J-beta primer mix were used in a second PCR of roughly 6 to 12 cycles. TCRdb recomputed calls from the 5' RACE reads with MiXCR, one row per CDR3 protein. Of 550,000 to 600,000 distinct CDR3 sequences in the sample, less than 60% were seen once. The material sequenced was blood. This TCR was recovered from a man older than 75 in good health. The genes are TRBV3-1 and TRBJ2-7; 11 positions match TRBD1. CDR3 sequence reads: CASSRTGGTGEQYF. Here the CDR3 DNA reads TGTGCCAGCAGCCGGACAGGGGGCACGGGCGAGCAGTACTTC.